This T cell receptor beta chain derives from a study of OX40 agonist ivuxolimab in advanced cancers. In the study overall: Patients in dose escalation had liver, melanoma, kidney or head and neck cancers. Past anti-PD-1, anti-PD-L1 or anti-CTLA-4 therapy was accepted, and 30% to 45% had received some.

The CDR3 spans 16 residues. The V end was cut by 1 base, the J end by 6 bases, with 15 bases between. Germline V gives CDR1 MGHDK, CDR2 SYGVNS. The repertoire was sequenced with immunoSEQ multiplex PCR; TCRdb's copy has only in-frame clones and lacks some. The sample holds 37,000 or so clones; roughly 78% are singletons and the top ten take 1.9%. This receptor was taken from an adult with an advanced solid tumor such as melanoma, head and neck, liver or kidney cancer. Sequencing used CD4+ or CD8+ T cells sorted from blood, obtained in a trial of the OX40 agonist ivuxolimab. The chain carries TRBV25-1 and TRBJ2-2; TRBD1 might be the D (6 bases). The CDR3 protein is CASSELWVGGAGELFF. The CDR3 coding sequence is TGTGCCAGCAGTGAATTGTGGGTAGGGGGAGCCGGGGAGCTGTTTTTT. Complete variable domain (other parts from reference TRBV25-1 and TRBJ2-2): EADIYQTPRYLVIGTGKKITLECSQTMGHDKMYWYQQDPGMELHLIHYSYGVNSTEKGDLSSESTVSRIRTEHFPLTLESARPSHTSQYLCASSELWVGGAGELFFGEGSRLTVL.